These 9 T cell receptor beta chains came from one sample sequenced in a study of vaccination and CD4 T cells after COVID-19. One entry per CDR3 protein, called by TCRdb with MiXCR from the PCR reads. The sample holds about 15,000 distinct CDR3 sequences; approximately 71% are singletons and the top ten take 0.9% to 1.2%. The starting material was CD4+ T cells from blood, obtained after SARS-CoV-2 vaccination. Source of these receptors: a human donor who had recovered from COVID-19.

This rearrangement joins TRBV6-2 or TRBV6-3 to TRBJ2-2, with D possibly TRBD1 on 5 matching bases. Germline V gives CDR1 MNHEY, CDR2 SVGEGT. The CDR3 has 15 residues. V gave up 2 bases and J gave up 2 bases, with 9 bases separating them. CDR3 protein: CASSYPTDNTGELFF. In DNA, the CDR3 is TGTGCCAGCAGTTACCCGACAGACAACACCGGGGAGCTGTTTTTT.

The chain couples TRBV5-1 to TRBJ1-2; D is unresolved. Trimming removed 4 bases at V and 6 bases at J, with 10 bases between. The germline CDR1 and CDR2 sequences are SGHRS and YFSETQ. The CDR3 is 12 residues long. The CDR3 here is CASSRTLDGYTF. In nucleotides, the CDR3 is TGCGCCAGCAGCCGGACCCTGGATGGCTACACCTTC.

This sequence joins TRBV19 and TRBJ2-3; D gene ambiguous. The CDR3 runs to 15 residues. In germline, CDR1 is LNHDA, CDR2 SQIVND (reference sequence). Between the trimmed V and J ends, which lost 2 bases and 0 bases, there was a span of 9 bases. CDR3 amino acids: CASSIMHSSTDTQYF. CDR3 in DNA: TGTGCCAGTAGTATAATGCATTCTAGCACAGATACGCAGTATTTT.

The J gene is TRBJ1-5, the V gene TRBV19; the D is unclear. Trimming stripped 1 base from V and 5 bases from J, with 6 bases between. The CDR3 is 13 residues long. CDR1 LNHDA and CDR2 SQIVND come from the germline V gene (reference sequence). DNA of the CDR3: TGTGCCAGTAGTATAGCCGGGGATCAGCCCCAGCATTTT. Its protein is CASSIAGDQPQHF.

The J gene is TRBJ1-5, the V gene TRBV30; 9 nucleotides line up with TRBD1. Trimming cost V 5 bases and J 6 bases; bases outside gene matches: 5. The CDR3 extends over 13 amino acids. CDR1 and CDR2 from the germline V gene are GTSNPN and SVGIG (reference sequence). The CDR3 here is CAWGTGYSQPQHF. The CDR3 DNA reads TGTGCCTGGGGGACAGGGTACAGTCAGCCCCAGCATTTT.

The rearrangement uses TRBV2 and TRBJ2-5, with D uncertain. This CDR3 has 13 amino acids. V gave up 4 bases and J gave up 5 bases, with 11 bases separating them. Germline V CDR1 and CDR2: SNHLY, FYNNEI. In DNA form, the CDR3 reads TGTGCCAGCAGTGCTAACGGTTTGGAGACCCAGTACTTC. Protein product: CASSANGLETQYF.

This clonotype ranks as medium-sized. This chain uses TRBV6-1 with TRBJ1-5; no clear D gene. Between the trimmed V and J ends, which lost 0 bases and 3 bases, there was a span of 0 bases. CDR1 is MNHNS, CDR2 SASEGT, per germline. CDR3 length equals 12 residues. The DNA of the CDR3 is TGTGCCAGCAGTGAAGCCAATCAGCCCCAGCATTTT. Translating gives CASSEANQPQHF.

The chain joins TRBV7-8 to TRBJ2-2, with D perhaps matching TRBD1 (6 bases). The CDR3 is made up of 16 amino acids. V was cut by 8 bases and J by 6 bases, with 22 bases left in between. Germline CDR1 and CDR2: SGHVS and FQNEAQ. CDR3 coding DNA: TGTGCCAGCCGAGGACAAAGGGGGAAACGTGCCGGGGAGCTGTTTTTT. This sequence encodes CASRGQRGKRAGELFF.

The CDR3 DNA sequence: TGTGCCTGGAGTGTCAGAGGGCCGTATTCACCCCTCCACTTT. This gives the protein CAWSVRGPYSPLHF. V is TRBV30 and J is TRBJ1-6; D gene unclear. The germline V and J ends were trimmed by 0 bases and 8 bases, with 11 bases remaining between them. The length of the CDR3 is 14 residues. Looked up from germline, CDR1 is GTSNPN and CDR2 is SVGIG (reference sequence).